This T cell receptor beta chain was identified in a study of T cells in Graves' hyperthyroidism and ophthalmopathy. Study-wide points: Ophthalmopathy could be told apart from stable hyperthyroidism with a 13 V-J model.

Amplification targeted TCR beta CDR3 regions from RNA transcripts. HTBI primers were employed in a first-round RT-PCR of the TCR CDR3. Each CDR3 protein is one row after TCRdb ran MiXCR on the multiplex PCR reads. The data hold about 400,000 distinct CDR3 sequences, with over 12% observed a single time. Germline V gene sequence: CDR1 LGHDT, CDR2 YNNKEL (reference sequence). V was shortened by 2 bases and J by 4 bases, with 9 bases between the two germline ends. The CDR3 is made up of 13 amino acids. On this clonotype: Its antigen is unidentified.

J is TRBJ2-7 and V is TRBV3-1, with D tentatively TRBD1 (6 bases). This receptor was identified in a man aged 50 or older with Graves' ophthalmopathy. The sequenced material came from blood. The chain's CDR3 is CASSQRQAYEQYF. CDR3 in DNA: TGTGCCAGCAGCCAAAGACAGGCTTACGAGCAGTACTTC.